Sequencing of this T cell receptor (beta chain) was carried out in a study of blood T cell repertoires in COVID-19. The CDR3 sequence is 15 residues long. Germline lookup yields CDR1 KGHSH and CDR2 LQKENI. The V gene end was trimmed by 2 bases and the J gene end by 3 bases; junction bases not matched to a gene: 5. This clone was counted once. Source study methods: Estimation of nucleated cell counts relied on the amplification of reference gene primers. The data were produced by immunoSEQ multiplex PCR, yet TCRdb's version contains in-frame clones alone and is incomplete. The V and J calls and clone size come from that table; D and trimming were worked out from the DNA. Of 55,000 to 80,000 clones listed, 80% to 95% are singletons.

The source is a human donor in a cohort sampled during active COVID-19. What was sequenced was peripheral blood. This chain uses TRBV18 with TRBJ1-2; 8 nucleotides agree with TRBD1. CDR3 residues: CASSPGQGSYYGYTF. The CDR3 DNA sequence: TGTGCCAGCTCACCAGGACAGGGATCATACTATGGCTACACCTTC.